This T cell receptor beta chain was observed in a study of neurological immune-mediated disorders (dated by TCRdb to about 2019). Notes on the research overall: Peripheral blood TCR-beta repertoires from patients with HTLV-I-associated myelopathy (HAM/TSP), patients with multiple sclerosis, and healthy controls were compared in the study using UMI-based sequencing. The approximately 110 TCR-beta libraries included longitudinal samples, technical triplicates and paired sorted CD4+ and CD8+ T-cell subsets alongside PBMC samples. Technical triplicate libraries were sequenced to precisely calculate how much the frequency of each individual clone varied. Of the approximately 70 subjects in the cohort, some 15 were HAM/TSP patients, some 34 were multiple sclerosis patients, and some 20 were healthy controls.

cDNA was synthesized by template-switch 5'RACE using a primer carrying a 10-nucleotide random unique molecular identifier by which each TCR transcript was tagged. Every sequencing run covered 15-18 subjects and yielded more than 170 million TCR-beta sequences. The RNeasy kit was used to extract total RNA. The KAPA Real-time Library Amplification kit was used to amplify TCR-beta VDJ regions with primers for the TCR constant region and the 5'RACE anchor. Sample indexes and Illumina adaptors were added in a first PCR, after which library yield was increased in a second PCR. After Ampure bead purification, the roughly 650 bp TCR product was size-selected on a 2% E-gel SizeSelection system. Before pooling, libraries had their quality checked on a Bioanalyzer, their concentration measured with Qubit, and their quantity determined with the Kapa Library Quantification kit. Paired-end 2 x 150 bp sequencing of the libraries was performed on an Illumina HiSeq 2500. To increase sequence diversity, roughly 24-31% phiX was spiked into each library pool. The paper's data handling went like this. The UMI-based MiGEC pipeline processed quality-filtered reads and removed over 80% of raw TCR sequences during error correction. VDJ genes were aligned to IMGT germline references, and clonotypes were defined by unique CDR3 amino acid sequence plus V-J genes. VDJtools evaluated clonal expansion, Shannon diversity and CDR3 relatedness (CalcPairwiseDistances, ClusterSamples); CLCbio workbench built phylogenetic trees. Expanded clones were defined as having at least 8 unique UMIs, based on coefficient-of-variation modelling across technical triplicates. TCRdb cleaned the public reads at Q25 with fastp, built clones with MiXCR and kept in-frame beta chains. For every CDR3 protein sequence, its rows merge into one entry that carries the most common genes and DNA. The V and J calls here are based on TCRdb, not the publication. The table for this sample lists roughly 57,000 distinct CDR3 sequences; approximately 25% of them were counted only once. Of the sample, less than 6% falls within the top ten clones.

Per the publication, the time point label means: technical triplicate 2. For unsorted PBMC libraries, 2 million PBMCs were used after storage in RNAlater at -80 degrees C until RNA extraction. Peripheral blood was subjected to Ficoll-Hypaque density gradient centrifugation to isolate PBMCs, which were then cryopreserved in liquid nitrogen. Reading the germline V gene gives CDR1 SGHRS and CDR2 YFSETQ. Measured from the cysteine to the phenylalanine, the CDR3 is 15 residues long. The CDR3 DNA has 45 bases and is translated from base 1. V lost 0 bases and J lost 2 bases; the stretch between them is 9 bases long. This clonotype has at least ten counts. The antigen it recognizes is unknown. The record has no base qualities; no much larger clone is one base away. Points the paper makes about the study in general: No identical CDR3 amino acid sequences were shared among expanded clones across subjects, suggesting private TCR-beta repertoires in all groups. TCR clonal expansion was highest in HAM/TSP patients and lowest in MS patients, with MS patients falling below even healthy controls.

The sequence is built from TRBV5-1 and TRBJ2-1; the D gene cannot be resolved beyond TRBD1 or TRBD2, each matching 6 bases. Sequenced input: PBMCs. The sequence was obtained from a man aged 55 to 69 with HTLV-1-associated myelopathy (HAM/TSP). CDR3 region: CASSLEGGAYNEQFF. The nucleotide sequence reads as follows: TGCGCCAGCAGCTTGGAGGGGGGAGCCTACAATGAGCAGTTCTTC.